The subject of this entry is one T cell receptor (beta chain). The data were obtained in a study of T-cell memory formation after mild COVID-19. Germline assignment: CDR1 WNHNN and CDR2 SYGVQD (reference sequence). This CDR3 has 15 residues. Trimming removed 6 bases from V and 0 bases from J, with 12 bases in between. From the 5' RACE reads, TCRdb called clonotypes with MiXCR, one entry per CDR3 protein. The table shows some 280,000 distinct CDR3 sequences, with about 17% occurring only once. The chain employs TRBV10-1 and TRBJ2-1; D uncertain. The clonotype originates from a man aged 18 to 30 who had mild COVID-19 (a few samples of this study predate the infection). Cell type and time point are not known. The specimen was PBMCs or a T cell subset sorted from them (not recorded which). CDR3 coding DNA: TGCGCCAGCAGCCTAACTCCGAGCTCCTACAATGAGCAGTTCTTC. Translating it yields CASSLTPSSYNEQFF.